Below are 18 T cell receptor beta chains sequenced from a single sample in a study of Graves' ophthalmopathy and Graves' hyperthyroidism. As the template, RNA transcripts were used to amplify TCR beta CDR3 regions. HTBI primers served in a first-round RT-PCR, which a second-round multiplex PCR followed. TCRdb reprocessed the multiplex PCR reads via MiXCR and lists one record per CDR3 protein. This table holds some 350,000 distinct CDR3 sequences, about 15% found once. The sample was peripheral blood. The receptors come from an adult woman with stable Graves' hyperthyroidism.

This clonotype was picked up many times. The V and J genes are TRBV7-7 and TRBJ2-7; D not resolved. The germline V gene has CDR1 SSHAT and CDR2 FNYEAQ (reference sequence). This CDR3 comprises 12 residues. Written as DNA, the CDR3 is TGTGCTAGCCTCGAGCTTCACTACGAGCAGTACTTC. It is translated as CASLELHYEQYF.

This clonotype was counted ten times or more. The chain employs TRBV7-8 and TRBJ2-7, with 12 nucleotides matching TRBD2. CDR3 length equals 15 residues. The V and J ends lost 1 base and 4 bases, in that order; junction bases with no gene match: 2. Germline V lookup: CDR1 SGHVS, CDR2 FQNEAQ. The CDR3 coding sequence is TGTGCCAGCAGCTTAGTTCTAGCGGGAGGGTACGAGCAGTACTTC. This codes for CASSLVLAGGYEQYF.

This clonotype appeared once. An end of the junction does not agree with germline; a read error may underlie this. The rearrangement uses TRBV20-1 and TRBJ1-5, with D unclear. The CDR3 length is 13 residues. Germline V gene data show CDR1 as DFQATT and CDR2 as SNEGSKA (reference sequence). CDR3 protein: CSARAKWDQPRHF. CDR3 DNA sequence: TGCAGTGCTAGAGCCAAGTGGGATCAGCCCCGGCATTTT.

This clonotype was counted many times. In DNA, the CDR3 is TGCAGTGCTAGAGATTTCATCCCGGGACAGGGAAATTCACCCCTCCACTTT. The encoded protein is CSARDFIPGQGNSPLHF. This chain uses TRBV20-1 with TRBJ1-6; the match to TRBD1 covers 9 bases. In germline, CDR1 is DFQATT, CDR2 SNEGSKA (reference sequence). The V and J ends lost 0 bases and 7 bases, in that order; junction bases with no gene match: 10. The CDR3 length is 17 residues.

Many counts were recorded for this clonotype. V usage is TRBV12-3 or TRBV12-4 and J usage is TRBJ1-6; TRBD1 might be the D (5 bases). This CDR3 has 14 amino acids. Trimming took off 4 bases at V and 7 bases at J, with 11 bases between the two ends. Here the CDR3 DNA reads TGTGCCAGCAGTTATTCTTGGGGGAATTCACCCCTCCACTTT. It is translated as CASSYSWGNSPLHF.

This clonotype was counted ten times or more. The chain uses TRBV2 and TRBJ1-1; D gene ambiguous. This CDR3 has 13 amino acids. Trimming left V 8 bases short and J 6 bases short, with 16 bases between. Germline values: CDR1 SNHLY, CDR2 FYNNEI. The CDR3 region is CASGEEWAAEAFF. In DNA form, the CDR3 reads TGTGCCAGCGGGGAAGAGTGGGCGGCTGAAGCTTTCTTT. Variable domain in full (rest from reference TRBV2 and TRBJ1-1): EPEVTQTPSHQVTQMGQEVILRCVPISNHLYFYWYRQILGQKVEFLVSFYNNEISEKSEIFDDQFSVERPDGSNFTLKIRSTKLEDSAMYFCASGEEWAAEAFFGQGTRLTVV.

This clonotype was recorded a few times. The chain is built from TRBV3-1 and TRBJ2-7; unclear D gene. V lost 3 bases, J lost 2 bases, and 8 bases lay in between. The CDR3 consists of 13 residues. Germline loops: CDR1 LGHDT, CDR2 YNNKEL (reference sequence). The CDR3 sequence: CASSQARAYEQYF. The CDR3 bases are TGTGCCAGCAGCCAGGCTAGGGCCTACGAGCAGTACTTC.

This clonotype was detected ten times or more. The CDR3 sequence is CASSEIQGESYEQYF. The CDR3 nucleotides read TGTGCCAGCAGTGAAATCCAGGGGGAGTCCTACGAGCAGTACTTC. The chain employs TRBV6-1 and TRBJ2-7, with 7 bases lining up with TRBD1. The CDR3 contains 15 residues. The ends lost 2 bases at V and 1 base at J; junction bases unmatched: 5. Germline values: CDR1 MNHNS, CDR2 SASEGT.

This clonotype was recorded at least ten times. V is TRBV7-8 and J is TRBJ1-1, with D uncertain. Germline V gives CDR1 SGHVS, CDR2 FQNEAQ. V gave up 2 bases and J gave up 1 base, with 11 bases separating them. This CDR3 has 15 amino acids. The CDR3 DNA sequence: TGTGCCAGCAGCTTACTCGAACTAGCGAACACTGAAGCTTTCTTT. Its translation: CASSLLELANTEAFF.

This clonotype was recorded many times. The rearrangement links TRBV27 to TRBJ2-5; D not resolved. The CDR3 has 11 amino acids. Germline V gene data show CDR1 as MNHEY and CDR2 as SMNVEV (reference sequence). Trimming took 5 bases from V and 7 from J, leaving 8 bases between them. The CDR3 here is CASSAMGTQYF. CDR3 sequence (DNA): TGTGCCAGCAGTGCAATGGGGACCCAGTACTTC.

A few counts support this clonotype. The genes are TRBV7-9 and TRBJ2-5; D remains unclear. Per germline, CDR1 SEHNR and CDR2 FQNEAQ (reference sequence). Trimming took off 2 bases at V and 7 bases at J, with 5 bases between the two ends. This CDR3 contains 11 residues. DNA of the CDR3: TGTGCCAGCAGCTTATCGGTGACCCAGTACTTC. Translating it yields CASSLSVTQYF.

V and J are TRBV20-1 and TRBJ2-2; 7 bases are shared with TRBD2. The J segment lost 10 bases and the V segment lost 0 bases, leaving 14 bases of the junction unmatched. Germline CDR1 reads DFQATT; CDR2 reads SNEGSKA (reference sequence). This CDR3 has 16 amino acids. CDR3 protein: CSARDSRAGVAEELFF. CDR3 DNA sequence: TGCAGTGCTAGAGATTCGCGCGCGGGAGTTGCCGAGGAGCTGTTTTTT.

This rearrangement joins TRBV4-3 to TRBJ2-2; D remains ambiguous. The germline CDR1 and CDR2 sequences are LGHNA and YSLEER. The CDR3 consists of 13 residues. With 3 bases removed from V and 7 bases from J, the gap between germline ends came to 9 bases. CDR3 protein: CASSHLLGGELFF. CDR3 nucleotides: TGCGCCAGCAGCCATCTCTTAGGCGGGGAGCTGTTTTTT.

This clonotype was counted at least ten times. The chain carries TRBV15 and TRBJ2-5; 7 bases map to TRBD1. There are 14 residues in the CDR3. J was trimmed by 7 bases and V by 0 bases; bases with no gene match: 5. Germline CDR1 is LNHNV and CDR2 is YYDKDF (reference sequence). This chain's CDR3 is CATSRDEGAVTQYF. Written as DNA, the CDR3 is TGTGCCACCAGCAGAGACGAGGGGGCGGTGACCCAGTACTTC.

The table lists this clonotype with many counts. This chain joins TRBV18 and TRBJ2-7, with 8 bases matching TRBD2. The junction had 10 bases not matched to a gene; V was cut back by 3 bases and J by 6 bases. The CDR3 runs 15 residues. Looked up from germline, CDR1 is KGHSH and CDR2 is LQKENI. CDR3 protein: CASSPRQRESGEQYF. In nucleotides, the CDR3 is TGTGCCAGCTCACCCCGCCAGCGGGAGAGCGGCGAGCAGTACTTC.

This clonotype was counted many times. The chain employs TRBV28 and TRBJ2-5, with 10 positions matching TRBD2. Germline CDR1 is MDHEN and CDR2 is SYDVKM. V dropped 7 bases and J dropped 4; count of bases not matched to a gene: 6. The length of the CDR3 is 14 residues. The DNA for the CDR3 is TGTGCCAGCATGAGCGGGAGGGCCAGAGAGACCCAGTACTTC. It translates to CASMSGRARETQYF.

In this sample, this clonotype turned up many times. This chain links TRBV9 with TRBJ1-1, with 9 bases that match TRBD1. CDR1 and CDR2 from the germline V gene are SGDLS and YYNGEE. Losses at the gene ends were 0 bases for V and 1 base for J; bases not matched to a gene: 1. The CDR3 runs to 15 residues. The CDR3 sequence: CASSVEGQGNTEAFF. In DNA form, the CDR3 reads TGTGCCAGCAGCGTAGAGGGACAGGGGAACACTGAAGCTTTCTTT.

There are many counts of this clonotype. The V call is TRBV6-5, the J call TRBJ2-7, with 7 bases that match TRBD1. With V trimmed by 7 bases and J by 6 bases, 12 bases remained unmatched. The CDR3 spans 14 residues. Germline V gives CDR1 MNHEY, CDR2 SVGAGI. The CDR3 DNA sequence: TGTGCCAGCATTCTAAGGGGGCGGAAGGTCGAGCAGTACTTC. It codes for CASILRGRKVEQYF.